This is a list of T cell receptor beta chains from one sample in a study of blood T cell repertoires in COVID-19. The protocol was immunoSEQ multiplex PCR, while the TCRdb copy is restricted to in-frame clones and leaves out a portion. The sample lists hundreds of thousands of clones; around 88% were seen once. Material: PBMCs or T cells enriched from blood (not recorded which). Every receptor here comes from a woman in her thirties or forties with acute COVID-19. Both conserved end residues are part of each CDR3. The D gene is left open where the match is weak. Size is stated for part of the rows, as once, few or many counts, or as a class when the clone is expanded.

v_call,d_call,j_call,clone_size,cdr3_nt,cdr3_aa
TRBV12-3/TRBV12-4,TRBD1,TRBJ1-6,.,TGTGCCAGCAGGAGGACAGGAAATTCACCCCTCCACTTT,CASRRTGNSPLHF
TRBV27,TRBD2,TRBJ2-5,.,TGTGCCAGCAGTTTTGTGGGGGGGTACCAAGAGACCCAGTACTTC,CASSFVGGYQETQYF
TRBV13,.,TRBJ1-5,.,TGTGCCAGCAGCTCCCGGGACAATCAGCCCCAGCATTTT,CASSSRDNQPQHF
TRBV27,.,TRBJ1-1,.,TGTGCCAGCGGTTTGGGACTTTCTGAAGCTTTCTTT,CASGLGLSEAFF
TRBV12-5,TRBD2,TRBJ2-2,few,TGTGCTAGTGGCTTTATATCCGGGACTAGCTCCGCCGGGGAGCTGTTTTTT,CASGFISGTSSAGELFF
TRBV7-8,TRBD1,TRBJ2-6,.,TGTGCCAGCAGCGCGGGACAGGTTGCTGGGGCCAACGTCCTGACTTTC,CASSAGQVAGANVLTF
TRBV12-3/TRBV12-4,.,TRBJ1-5,.,TGTGCCAGCAGGTCTGACAGGTATCAGCCCCAGCATTTT,CASRSDRYQPQHF
TRBV15,TRBD1,TRBJ2-3,.,TGTGCCACCAGCACCTTAAGGACAGGGGGCACAGATACGCAGTATTTT,CATSTLRTGGTDTQYF
TRBV2,.,TRBJ1-6,.,TGTGCCAGCAGTTATAGACAGGCGGATAATTCACCCCTCCACTTT,CASSYRQADNSPLHF
TRBV5-4,TRBD1,TRBJ2-3,.,TGTGCCAGCAGCTTGGGACAGGGTAATGCAGATACGCAGTATTTT,CASSLGQGNADTQYF
TRBV24-1,TRBD2,TRBJ2-1,.,TGTGCCACCAGGAGTAGCGGGAGCTACAATGAGCAGTTCTTC,CATRSSGSYNEQFF
TRBV6-1,TRBD1,TRBJ1-5,.,TGTGCCAGCAGTGACCCAACAGGGGTGTATAGCAATCAGCCCCAGCATTTT,CASSDPTGVYSNQPQHF
TRBV18,TRBD1,TRBJ1-6,few,TGTGCCAGCTCAGCCGGGACAGGGGGATATTCACCCCTCCACTTT,CASSAGTGGYSPLHF
TRBV30,TRBD2,TRBJ2-1,.,TGTGCCTGGAGTGTAATCCAGCGGGATACTCTCGATGAGCAGTTCTTC,CAWSVIQRDTLDEQFF
TRBV28,TRBD2,TRBJ2-7,.,TGTGCCAGCCAGAGACTAGCGGGAGTCGGCGAGCAGTACTTC,CASQRLAGVGEQYF
TRBV5-1,.,TRBJ2-6,.,TGCGCCAGCAGCTGGACGGGGGATGGGGCCAACGTCCTGACTTTC,CASSWTGDGANVLTF
TRBV19,.,TRBJ1-1,.,TGTGCCAGTAGTTCAGGGTTCAACACTGAAGCTTTCTTT,CASSSGFNTEAFF
TRBV6-4,.,TRBJ2-3,.,TGTGCCAGCAGTGACCGGGGTCGAGACACAGATACGCAGTATTTT,CASSDRGRDTDTQYF
TRBV11-3,.,TRBJ1-4,.,TGTGCCAGCAGCCCCGGTGACAGCGGGGGAAATGAAAAACTGTTTTTT,CASSPGDSGGNEKLFF
TRBV11-2,.,TRBJ2-5,.,TGTGCCAGCAGCTTAGTGGCAGGGTGGTCAGAGACCCAGTACTTC,CASSLVAGWSETQYF
TRBV10-3,.,TRBJ1-3,.,TGTGCCATCAGTTCAACGGCGGGGAGCTCTGGAAACACCATATATTTT,CAISSTAGSSGNTIYF
TRBV4-3,.,TRBJ2-3,.,TGCGCCAGCAGCCAAGAGGGCGGGATCACAGATACGCAGTATTTT,CASSQEGGITDTQYF
TRBV10-1,TRBD1,TRBJ2-3,once,TGCGCCAGCAGTGAGTCTATCGGGACAGCTTTCACAGATACGCAGTATTTT,CASSESIGTAFTDTQYF
TRBV27,.,TRBJ1-1,once,TGTGCCAGCAGTCCGGGGGGGGGCTCTAAACTGTTGAACACTGAAGCTTTCTTT,CASSPGGGSKLLNTEAFF
TRBV30,.,TRBJ1-1,.,TGTGCCTGGACGACCCAAGGAGGGACTGAAGCTTTCTTT,CAWTTQGGTEAFF
TRBV5-4,.,TRBJ1-1,.,TGTGCCAGCAGCTTGTTCCGGGGGGGGACTGAAGCTTTCTTT,CASSLFRGGTEAFF
TRBV7-9,TRBD1,TRBJ1-1,.,TGTGCCAGCAGCCAACCCCTTGGACAGGGGGACAGGACTGAAGCTTTCTTT,CASSQPLGQGDRTEAFF
TRBV6-5,TRBD1,TRBJ1-1,.,TGTGCCAGCAGACAGGGGTCTCCTCCTGAAGCTTTCTTT,CASRQGSPPEAFF
TRBV24-1,TRBD1,TRBJ2-3,.,TGTGCCACCAGTGACAGGACAGGGGGACCAGATACGCAGTATTTT,CATSDRTGGPDTQYF
TRBV6-5,.,TRBJ1-5,.,TGTGCCAGCAGTTACGGCCGGGGAAATCAGCCCCAGCATTTT,CASSYGRGNQPQHF
TRBV5-4,.,TRBJ1-3,.,TGTGCCAGCAGCTCATTTACAGGCTCTGGAAACACCATATATTTT,CASSSFTGSGNTIYF
TRBV5-1,.,TRBJ1-1,.,TGCGCCAGCAGTCGGGACACCACTGAAGCTTTCTTT,CASSRDTTEAFF